A selection of T cell receptor beta chains follows, all from one sample in a study of blood T cell repertoires in COVID-19. Assay: immunoSEQ multiplex PCR; the TCRdb copy retains only in-frame clones and omits some. The sample has 90,000 to 150,000 clones; around nine tenths are singletons. The specimen sequenced was peripheral blood. These receptors were taken from a woman aged 50 to 60 with active or convalescent COVID-19. Both conserved end residues are part of each CDR3. Fields, in order: clone size, D gene, J gene, V gene, CDR3 protein, CDR3 DNA. A D gene is named only where the DNA matches it firmly. Some rows mark clone size as missing; the rest say once, few, many or name a class of expanded clone.

. TRBD2 TRBJ2-7 TRBV19 CASRSVSGSAYEQYF TGTGCCAGTAGATCAGTAAGCGGGAGCGCCTACGAGCAGTACTTC
. . TRBJ1-2 TRBV25-1 CASTRDTNYGYTF TGTGCCAGCACCCGGGACACCAACTATGGCTACACCTTC
. . TRBJ2-3 TRBV9 CASSVGSLSTDTQYF TGTGCCAGCAGCGTAGGTTCCCTCAGTACAGATACGCAGTATTTT
once TRBD1 TRBJ1-6 TRBV30 CAWSVIGQGGNSPLHF TGTGCCTGGAGTGTGATAGGACAGGGAGGGAATTCACCCCTCCACTTT
. . TRBJ2-1 TRBV6-1 CASSGPEGAIPYNEQFF TGTGCCAGCAGTGGGCCTGAGGGAGCGATCCCCTACAATGAGCAGTTCTTC
. TRBD2 TRBJ2-7 TRBV19 CASSKASGSGEQYF TGTGCCAGTAGTAAGGCTAGCGGGAGTGGCGAGCAGTACTTC
. . TRBJ2-3 TRBV11-2 CASSVSRGDTQYF TGTGCCAGCAGCGTTAGCAGGGGAGATACGCAGTATTTT
. TRBD1 TRBJ2-5 TRBV6-5 CASSYSTTGLKETQYF TGTGCCAGCAGTTACTCGACGACAGGGTTAAAGGAGACCCAGTACTTC
. TRBD1 TRBJ2-7 TRBV6-5 CASSSYRGPLNF TGTGCCAGCAGTTCCTACAGGGGGCCCTTAAACTTC
. . TRBJ1-2 TRBV7-3 CASSSPGRGGYTF TGTGCCAGCAGCTCCCCGGGGAGGGGTGGCTACACCTTC
. TRBD2 TRBJ2-7 TRBV6-2/TRBV6-3 CASSSSGRADEQYF TGTGCCAGCAGCAGTAGCGGGAGGGCCGATGAGCAGTACTTC
. TRBD1 TRBJ1-5 TRBV28 CARGSGTGGFSNQPQHF TGTGCCAGGGGATCCGGGACAGGGGGCTTTAGCAATCAGCCCCAGCATTTT
. TRBD2 TRBJ2-1 TRBV5-1 CASSLASSGYNEQFF TGCGCCAGCAGCTTGGCCTCTAGCGGATACAATGAGCAGTTCTTC
. . TRBJ2-3 TRBV2 CASSAGRGRWEQYF TGTGCCAGCAGCGCGGGGCGGGGGCGCTGGGAGCAGTATTTT
. TRBD1 TRBJ1-1 TRBV7-6 CASSLGTGARTEAFF TGTGCCAGCAGCTTAGGGACAGGGGCTCGCACTGAAGCTTTCTTT
. . TRBJ2-5 TRBV7-2 CASSLTSSIETQYF TGTGCCAGCAGCTTAACTAGCAGCATAGAGACCCAGTACTTC
once . TRBJ1-5 TRBV25-1 CASSGTNSNQPQHF TGTGCCAGCAGTGGGACAAATAGCAATCAGCCCCAGCATTTT
. . TRBJ2-6 TRBV21-1 CASSKAVGRAAIGGANVLTF TGTGCCAGCAGCAAAGCGGTCGGGAGGGCCGCAATAGGTGGGGCCAACGTCCTGACTTTC
. . TRBJ1-2 TRBV27 CASSLAGNIYGYTF TGTGCCAGCAGTTTGGCAGGGAACATCTATGGCTACACCTTC
. . TRBJ1-1 TRBV5-4 CASSLARGTTTEAFF TGTGCCAGCAGCTTGGCCCGGGGGACGACCACTGAAGCTTTCTTT
. TRBD1 TRBJ1-4 TRBV9 CASSRTGGYSANEKLFF TGTGCCAGCAGCAGGACAGGGGGTTACTCCGCTAATGAAAAACTGTTTTTT
once . TRBJ1-1 TRBV15 CATSTGSGTEAFF TGTGCCACCAGCACAGGGTCGGGCACTGAAGCTTTCTTT
. . TRBJ1-3 TRBV27 CASSSGGNTIYF TGTGCCAGCAGTTCGGGGGGAAACACCATATATTTT
. . TRBJ1-5 TRBV3-1/TRBV3-2 CASSQGGQPQHF TGTGCCAGCAGCCAAGGAGGGCAGCCCCAGCATTTT
. . TRBJ1-2 TRBV18 CASSPEDFRYGYGYTF TGTGCCAGCTCACCAGAGGACTTCCGATACGGCTATGGCTACACCTTC
. . TRBJ2-7 TRBV7-2 CASSPYSGRKAYEQYF TGTGCCAGCAGCCCCTATAGTGGGAGAAAAGCCTACGAGCAGTACTTC
once TRBD1 TRBJ2-7 TRBV3-1/TRBV3-2 CASSQIDRVEQYF TGTGCCAGCAGCCAGATAGACAGGGTTGAGCAGTACTTC
. . TRBJ2-6 TRBV9 CASSTRGGGLGANVLTF TGTGCCAGCAGCACCCGAGGGGGAGGGTTAGGGGCCAACGTCCTGACTTTC
. TRBD2 TRBJ2-1 TRBV28 CASSRGLAFNEQFF TGTGCCAGCAGCAGGGGACTAGCCTTCAATGAGCAGTTCTTC
. . TRBJ1-3 TRBV5-1 CASSLVQGSGNTIYF TGCGCCAGCAGCTTGGTGCAGGGCTCTGGAAACACCATATATTTT
. TRBD2 TRBJ2-7 TRBV18 CASSPRQLAGVNYEQYF TGTGCCAGCTCACCCCGCCAACTAGCGGGAGTCAACTACGAGCAGTACTTC
. TRBD1 TRBJ2-5 TRBV20-1 CSASAFGTGGETQYF TGCAGTGCTAGTGCATTTGGGACAGGGGGAGAGACCCAGTACTTC
. . TRBJ1-5 TRBV19 CASIEQPNQPQHF TGTGCCAGTATTGAACAGCCAAATCAGCCCCAGCATTTT
. TRBD1 TRBJ1-6 TRBV7-9 CASSLLTGTSPLHF TGTGCCAGCAGCCTACTGACAGGGACCTCACCCCTCCACTTT
. . TRBJ2-6 TRBV4-3 CASSQDVGSGANVLTF TGCGCCAGCAGCCAAGACGTCGGTTCTGGGGCCAACGTCCTGACTTTC
. TRBD1 TRBJ2-3 TRBV5-4 CASSGDSNSRTDTQYF TGTGCCAGCAGCGGGGACAGCAATAGTCGCACAGATACGCAGTATTTT
. . TRBJ2-7 TRBV10-3 CAISGPRVDEQYF TGTGCCATCAGTGGGCCGAGGGTAGACGAGCAGTACTTC
. TRBD1 TRBJ1-4 TRBV7-9 CASSTRTGSNEKLFF TGTGCCAGCAGCACCCGGACAGGGAGTAATGAAAAACTGTTTTTT
. . TRBJ1-4 TRBV27 CASSQPGLLHEKLFF TGTGCCAGCAGTCAGCCAGGGTTATTACACGAAAAACTGTTTTTT
. . TRBJ2-1 TRBV9 CASSVGSGGDYNEQFF TGTGCCAGCAGCGTAGGGTCAGGAGGCGATTACAATGAGCAGTTCTTC
. TRBD2 TRBJ2-7 TRBV3-1/TRBV3-2 CASSQSPSGAPFSSYEQYF TGTGCCAGCAGCCAATCTCCTAGCGGCGCCCCTTTTAGCTCCTACGAGCAGTACTTC
. TRBD1 TRBJ2-7 TRBV5-1 CASRGQGTYEQYF TGCGCCAGCAGGGGACAGGGTACCTACGAGCAGTACTTC
. . TRBJ1-2 TRBV28 CASSPRGAINGYTF TGTGCCAGCAGTCCGCGGGGGGCAATTAATGGCTACACCTTC
. TRBD2 TRBJ2-1 TRBV5-1 CASSLEGLGAYNEQFF TGCGCCAGCAGCTTGGAAGGACTAGGGGCATACAATGAGCAGTTCTTC
. . TRBJ1-5 TRBV3-1/TRBV3-2 CASSQGADNNQPQHF TGTGCCAGCAGCCAAGGGGCGGACAACAATCAGCCCCAGCATTTT